This T cell receptor (beta chain) was obtained from a study of T cell repertoires in cytomegalovirus infection. Study-level information: It was recently identified HLA-C-restricted and well-studied HLA-B-restricted CMV epitopes that the study used.

Via MiXCR, TCRdb re-called the reads, giving one row per CDR3 protein. This sample has hundreds of thousands of distinct CDR3 sequences, with roughly a third found just once. V was trimmed by 6 bases and J by 2 bases, leaving 14 bases between them. This CDR3 spans 15 amino acids. Note on this clonotype: Its antigen is currently unknown.

The chain carries TRBV12-3 or TRBV12-4 and TRBJ2-1, with D perhaps matching TRBD1 or TRBD2 (5 bases each). The sequencing used cultured PBMCs, collected from culture after CMV antigen stimulation. The sequence came from a human donor in good health (CMV status not recorded). Some clones in this sample may be carry-over from other donors' samples. The CDR3 nucleotides are TGTGCCAGCAGAGGTACCCGGGGCCCCTACAATGAGCAGTTCTTC. Encoded protein: CASRGTRGPYNEQFF.